These T cell receptor beta chains were read from a single sample in a study of shared clonotypes between healthy human individuals. TCRdb keeps only in-frame clones here, not all; method: immunoSEQ multiplex PCR. The sample holds about 560,000 clones, just over 75% seen once. The sequencing input was PBMCs. Source of these receptors: a woman aged 35 to 49 in good health. Some clones in this sample may be carry-over from other donors' samples. Each CDR3 is given with its conserved first and last residue. A D gene is named only where the DNA matches it firmly. Expanded clones get a size class; other rows say once, few or many, or leave the size out.

CDR3 protein	CDR3 DNA	V gene	J gene	clone size	D gene
CASSLALQGYGYTF	TGTGCCAGCAGCCTAGCCCTACAGGGCTATGGCTACACCTTC	TRBV7-2	TRBJ1-2	NA	NA
CAISESGQGANHEQYF	TGTGCCATCAGTGAGTCGGGACAGGGGGCAAATCACGAGCAGTACTTC	TRBV10-3	TRBJ2-7	few	TRBD1
CASSPPGRPNEKLFF	TGTGCCAGCTCACCACCGGGCAGGCCAAATGAAAAACTGTTTTTT	TRBV18	TRBJ1-4	NA	NA
CASSQDQGGQGSQGELFF	TGCGCCAGCAGCCAAGACCAGGGGGGACAGGGATCTCAAGGGGAGCTGTTTTTT	TRBV4-3	TRBJ2-2	once	TRBD1
CASSVGLAASNEQFF	TGTGCCAGCAGCGTTGGACTAGCGGCATCCAATGAGCAGTTCTTC	TRBV9	TRBJ2-1	NA	TRBD2
CASSPSGPGNTIYF	TGTGCCAGCAGTCCGTCGGGCCCTGGAAACACCATATATTTT	TRBV28	TRBJ1-3	NA	NA
CASSLAGKNTEAFF	TGTGCCAGCAGCTTAGCCGGGAAGAACACTGAAGCTTTCTTT	TRBV7-9	TRBJ1-1	NA	NA
CASSLGLTSGSGDTQYF	TGTGCCAGCAGCTTAGGACTGACTAGCGGGAGTGGGGATACGCAGTATTTT	TRBV11-3	TRBJ2-3	NA	TRBD2
CASSSPAGTSTDTQYF	TGTGCCAGCAGTTCTCCAGCGGGGACTAGCACAGATACGCAGTATTTT	TRBV28	TRBJ2-3	NA	TRBD2
CASSGVVGRGGAELFF	TGTGCCAGCAGTGGTGTGGTTGGCAGGGGAGGTGCGGAACTGTTTTTT	TRBV6-1	TRBJ1-4	NA	NA
CASSTEPYNEQFF	TGCGCCAGCAGCACCGAACCATACAATGAGCAGTTCTTC	TRBV5-1	TRBJ2-1	NA	NA
CASSERGRGYGYTF	TGCGCCAGCAGTGAGAGGGGGCGCGGCTATGGCTACACCTTC	TRBV10-2	TRBJ1-2	NA	TRBD1
CASRMTGGLEQFF	TGTGCCAGCAGGATGACAGGAGGATTGGAGCAGTTCTTC	TRBV6-5	TRBJ2-1	once	NA
CASSSLGETQYF	TGTGCCAGCAGCTCCCTAGGGGAGACCCAGTACTTC	TRBV5-4	TRBJ2-5	NA	NA
CASSVRQGAENTEAFF	TGTGCCAGTAGTGTTAGACAGGGGGCGGAGAACACTGAAGCTTTCTTT	TRBV19	TRBJ1-1	once	TRBD1
CATSRDPAGSWEQYF	TGTGCCACCAGCAGAGATCCGGCGGGTTCTTGGGAGCAGTACTTC	TRBV15	TRBJ2-7	few	NA
CASSESPGQGKDEQFF	TGTGCCAGCAGTGAATCTCCGGGACAGGGCAAGGATGAGCAGTTCTTC	TRBV6-1	TRBJ2-1	many	TRBD1
CASSFSDTSYEQYF	TGTGCCAGCAGTTTTTCGGACACCTCCTACGAGCAGTACTTC	TRBV6-5	TRBJ2-7	NA	NA
CASSEGEETAEAFF	TGTGCCAGCAGTGAAGGGGAGGAGACAGCGGAAGCTTTCTTT	TRBV6-1	TRBJ1-1	medium-sized	NA
CASSDIGQGFRYNEQFF	TGTGCCAGCAGCGATATCGGACAGGGGTTTAGGTACAATGAGCAGTTCTTC	TRBV5-5	TRBJ2-1	NA	TRBD1
CASQVEDFQPQHF	TGTGCCAGCCAGGTCGAGGATTTTCAGCCCCAGCATTTT	TRBV6-1	TRBJ1-5	once	NA
CASRRGLAGPQQFF	TGCGCCAGCAGAAGGGGACTAGCGGGACCCCAGCAGTTCTTC	TRBV10-2	TRBJ2-1	few	TRBD2
CASSLNRAEQYF	TGTGCCAGCAGTTTAAACCGAGCGGAGCAGTACTTC	TRBV27	TRBJ2-7	NA	NA
CASSQDSGRVTKNIQYF	TGTGCCAGCAGCCAAGATAGCGGGAGGGTAACCAAAAACATTCAGTACTTC	TRBV4-2	TRBJ2-4	many	TRBD2
CASSQKGSNEKLFF	TGTGCCAGCAGCCAAAAGGGTTCTAATGAAAAACTGTTTTTT	TRBV4-2	TRBJ1-4	NA	NA
CASSLPGGSHNYNEQFF	TGTGCCAGCAGCTTGCCTGGGGGTAGCCACAATTACAATGAGCAGTTCTTC	TRBV5-6	TRBJ2-1	NA	NA
CASSGTGTVINQPQHF	TGTGCCAGCAGTGGTACAGGGACAGTAATCAATCAGCCCCAGCATTTT	TRBV6-1	TRBJ1-5	few	TRBD1
CANPGTGGRLAGVNEQFF	TGTGCCAACCCCGGGACTGGCGGGAGACTAGCGGGAGTCAATGAGCAGTTCTTC	TRBV5-3	TRBJ2-1	NA	TRBD2
CASTLGRAGVQPQHF	TGTGCCAGCACCTTAGGGAGGGCAGGGGTTCAGCCCCAGCATTTT	TRBV28	TRBJ1-5	NA	NA
CASSYSGGSSYNEQFF	TGTGCCAGCAGTTACTCGGGCGGGAGCTCCTACAATGAGCAGTTCTTC	TRBV6-5	TRBJ2-1	NA	TRBD2
CAISESRASGDEQYF	TGTGCCATCAGTGAGTCAAGGGCCTCCGGGGACGAGCAGTACTTC	TRBV10-3	TRBJ2-7	NA	NA
CASSLGYRGRTGELFF	TGTGCCAGCAGTTTAGGCTACAGGGGGCGTACCGGGGAGCTGTTTTTT	TRBV27	TRBJ2-2	NA	TRBD1
CASSLDRADTGELFF	TGTGCCAGCAGCTTAGACAGGGCCGACACCGGGGAGCTGTTTTTT	TRBV7-2	TRBJ2-2	NA	NA
CASSLTPPLGDFNEQFF	TGTGCCAGCAGCTTGACACCGCCACTCGGCGATTTTAATGAGCAGTTCTTC	TRBV11-3	TRBJ2-1	once	NA
CASSFGATSYEQYF	TGTGCCAGCAGCTTTGGGGCAACCTCCTACGAGCAGTACTTC	TRBV5-6	TRBJ2-7	many	NA
CASSLAASGSSNTGELFF	TGTGCCAGCAGCTTAGCGGCTAGCGGGAGTTCGAACACCGGGGAGCTGTTTTTT	TRBV7-6	TRBJ2-2	NA	TRBD2
CASGLVTGGQETQYF	TGTGCTAGTGGTTTGGTAACGGGGGGCCAAGAGACCCAGTACTTC	TRBV12-5	TRBJ2-5	NA	TRBD2
CASSFGPRETQYF	TGTGCCAGCAGCTTCGGGCCGAGGGAGACCCAGTACTTC	TRBV7-6	TRBJ2-5	NA	NA
CASSPGGDLYEQYF	TGTGCCAGCAGCCCTGGGGGAGACCTCTACGAGCAGTACTTC	TRBV4-2	TRBJ2-7	NA	NA
CASSLKGQSYGYTF	TGTGCCAGCAGCCTTAAGGGACAGAGCTATGGCTACACCTTC	TRBV7-2	TRBJ1-2	NA	TRBD1
CASRLGGRGPFSNQPQHF	TGTGCAAGTCGCTTAGGAGGACGAGGTCCCTTTAGCAATCAGCCCCAGCATTTT	TRBV12-2	TRBJ1-5	NA	NA
CASSGARGRRGTQYF	TGTGCCAGCAGTGGGGCTAGGGGAAGGCGCGGTACGCAGTATTTT	TRBV27	TRBJ2-3	few	NA
CASSPDRERTEKLFF	TGCGCCAGCAGCCCCGACAGGGAGCGGACTGAAAAACTGTTTTTT	TRBV5-1	TRBJ1-4	NA	TRBD1
CAIRGTSEKGNEQFF	TGTGCCATCAGGGGGACTAGCGAAAAAGGGAATGAGCAGTTCTTC	TRBV10-3	TRBJ2-1	NA	TRBD2
CASSQGALTTRSYEQYF	TGCGCCAGCAGCCAAGGAGCCCTGACTACCCGTTCCTACGAGCAGTACTTC	TRBV4-1	TRBJ2-7	NA	NA
CASRDYPDTQYF	TGTGCCAGCAGGGACTATCCCGATACGCAGTATTTT	TRBV6-5	TRBJ2-3	NA	NA
CASSFFPGQGRVGYTF	TGTGCCAGCAGCTTTTTCCCGGGACAGGGGAGGGTTGGCTACACCTTC	TRBV7-2	TRBJ1-2	once	TRBD1
CASSRGPLLWTQYF	TGCGCCAGCAGCCGCGGCCCCCTTTTATGGACCCAGTACTTC	TRBV10-2	TRBJ2-5	NA	NA
CASGPDRASRGEQFF	TGTGCCAGCGGCCCGGACAGGGCCTCACGGGGTGAGCAGTTCTTC	TRBV6-5	TRBJ2-1	NA	TRBD1
CASSIDHRGLRLLETQYF	TGTGCCAGTAGTATAGATCATCGGGGCTTACGTTTGTTGGAGACCCAGTACTTC	TRBV19	TRBJ2-5	NA	NA
CASSLVSLGGGPEAFF	TGTGCCAGCAGCTTAGTATCGTTGGGAGGCGGCCCTGAAGCTTTCTTT	TRBV7-9	TRBJ1-1	NA	NA
CASSINTGGTEAFF	TGTGCCAGTAGTATTAATACAGGGGGCACTGAAGCTTTCTTT	TRBV19	TRBJ1-1	once	TRBD1
CASSLTSGRETQYF	TGCGCCAGCAGCTTAACTAGCGGGAGAGAGACCCAGTACTTC	TRBV5-1	TRBJ2-5	NA	TRBD2
CASTTDRSEQYF	TGTGCCAGCACAACAGATCGGTCCGAGCAGTACTTC	TRBV6-5	TRBJ2-7	many	NA
CAWSRPGIRSEQYF	TGTGCCTGGAGTCGGCCGGGTATCCGGAGCGAGCAGTACTTC	TRBV30	TRBJ2-7	NA	NA
CASSTRITDTQYF	TGTGCCAGCAGTACTCGCATCACAGATACGCAGTATTTT	TRBV27	TRBJ2-3	NA	NA
CASSHGLAYNEQFF	TGTGCCAGCAGCCATGGACTAGCTTACAATGAGCAGTTCTTC	TRBV7-2	TRBJ2-1	NA	TRBD2